This T cell receptor beta chain is drawn from a study of cytomegalovirus exposure and HLA in healthy donors. Across the study: Unique TCR beta sequences numbering around 110 million came from approximately 180 million T cells in an earlier analysis. Study conclusions and caveats: Presence/absence analyses assumed roughly uniform sequencing depth across donors. Most TCR sequences proved rare, with some public TCRs found in many donors. Common viral pathogens were later found to be apparently linked to several of the most significant clusters.

The study ran its PCR with 60 Vbeta and 13 Jbeta primers. Profiling relied on immunoSEQ multiplex PCR, and the TCRdb table lists in-frame clones only, not all of them. This repertoire comprises 31,000 or so clones; its ten largest clones make up less than 6%. A word on this clone: Its specificity is unknown.

Germline V CDR1 and CDR2: SNHLY, FYNNEI. The CDR3 has 16 residues. The J segment lost 4 bases and the V segment lost 6 bases, leaving 10 bases of the junction unmatched. This chain joins TRBV2 and TRBJ2-2; 8 bases agree with TRBD1. The material sequenced was PBMCs. The clonotype originates from a female donor in good health and CMV-seronegative. The DNA of the CDR3 is TGTGCCAGCAGCGCGGCAGGGGGCGTGGGCACCGGGGAGCTGTTTTTT. Protein product: CASSAAGGVGTGELFF.